These T cell receptor beta chains were read from a single sample in a study of radiotherapy plus CTLA-4 blockade in lung cancer. The repertoire was sequenced with immunoSEQ multiplex PCR; TCRdb's copy has only in-frame clones and lacks some. The repertoire holds some 90,000 clones, with 70% to 90% as singletons. The sequencing here drew on peripheral blood, taken from a patient treated with radiotherapy plus ipilimumab. The receptors here all came from a human donor with non-small cell lung cancer who had a partial response to radiotherapy plus ipilimumab. The CDR3 runs from the conserved cysteine through the conserved F or W. The order of the fields is CDR3 DNA, CDR3 protein, D gene, J gene, clone size, V gene. The D gene is left open where the match is weak. Expanded clones get a size class; other rows say once, few or many, or leave the size out.

CDR3nt: TGTGCCAGCAGCGTAGTAGCTTATGGACTAGCGGTCACCGGGGAGCTGTTTTTT; CDR3aa: CASSVVAYGLAVTGELFF; d_gene: TRBD2; j_gene: TRBJ2-2; abundance: -; v_gene: TRBV9
CDR3nt: TGTGCCAGCAGCTTGGTGGGGGGACAGGGGGCCTACGAGCAGTACTTC; CDR3aa: CASSLVGGQGAYEQYF; d_gene: TRBD1; j_gene: TRBJ2-7; abundance: -; v_gene: TRBV5-5
CDR3nt: TGTGCCAGCAGCCGGGGAGGGCAAGAGACCCAGTACTTC; CDR3aa: CASSRGGQETQYF; d_gene: TRBD2; j_gene: TRBJ2-5; abundance: -; v_gene: TRBV6-1
CDR3nt: TGTGCCAGTAGTATTACTAGCGGTGCGGGGACCCAGTACTTC; CDR3aa: CASSITSGAGTQYF; d_gene: TRBD2; j_gene: TRBJ2-5; abundance: -; v_gene: TRBV19
CDR3nt: TGTGCCATCGGGGGGGCTTTGAACACTGAAGCTTTCTTT; CDR3aa: CAIGGALNTEAFF; d_gene: -; j_gene: TRBJ1-1; abundance: few; v_gene: TRBV10-3
CDR3nt: TGTGCCAGCAGCTCAGGACAGCTTAGCAATCAGCCCCAGCATTTT; CDR3aa: CASSSGQLSNQPQHF; d_gene: -; j_gene: TRBJ1-5; abundance: -; v_gene: TRBV7-2
CDR3nt: TGTGCCAGCAGCTCCGACCCTACAGGGAGGGGGAACACTGAAGCTTTCTTT; CDR3aa: CASSSDPTGRGNTEAFF; d_gene: -; j_gene: TRBJ1-1; abundance: -; v_gene: TRBV5-6
CDR3nt: TGTGCCAGCTCACCGGGACAGGTCGCCAATCAGCCCCAGCATTTT; CDR3aa: CASSPGQVANQPQHF; d_gene: TRBD1; j_gene: TRBJ1-5; abundance: -; v_gene: TRBV18
CDR3nt: TGTGCCAGTATAGACAGGGGGCTTCGAGCTTTCTTT; CDR3aa: CASIDRGLRAFF; d_gene: TRBD1; j_gene: TRBJ1-1; abundance: few; v_gene: TRBV28
CDR3nt: TGTGCCAGCAGCGTATACGTAGCCGGGGAGCTGTTTTTT; CDR3aa: CASSVYVAGELFF; d_gene: -; j_gene: TRBJ2-2; abundance: few; v_gene: TRBV9
CDR3nt: TGTGCCAGTAGTACAGGGGTCTTGGGCACCGGGGAGCTGTTTTTT; CDR3aa: CASSTGVLGTGELFF; d_gene: -; j_gene: TRBJ2-2; abundance: -; v_gene: TRBV19
CDR3nt: TGTGCCAGCAGCTTCATTCGGGGGGGACAGATTCTTAACACCATATATTTT; CDR3aa: CASSFIRGGQILNTIYF; d_gene: TRBD1; j_gene: TRBJ1-3; abundance: -; v_gene: TRBV7-8
CDR3nt: TGTGCCACCAGAGTTAGTCCAGGGGAATCCTACGAGCAGTACTTC; CDR3aa: CATRVSPGESYEQYF; d_gene: -; j_gene: TRBJ2-7; abundance: -; v_gene: TRBV15
CDR3nt: TGTGCCACCAGCAGAGATTTTGGGACAGGGACTGAAGCTTTCTTT; CDR3aa: CATSRDFGTGTEAFF; d_gene: TRBD1; j_gene: TRBJ1-1; abundance: -; v_gene: TRBV15
CDR3nt: TGTGCCACCAGCAGAGGGCCCAGGGGGCATCAGCCCCAGCATTTT; CDR3aa: CATSRGPRGHQPQHF; d_gene: TRBD1; j_gene: TRBJ1-5; abundance: -; v_gene: TRBV15
CDR3nt: TGTGCCAGCAGCTTAGAACTAATGGGACTAGCGGGGGGTCAGTTCTTC; CDR3aa: CASSLELMGLAGGQFF; d_gene: TRBD2; j_gene: TRBJ2-1; abundance: once; v_gene: TRBV7-2
CDR3nt: TGTGCCAGCAGTTTAATGGCGGCTGAAGCTTTCTTT; CDR3aa: CASSLMAAEAFF; d_gene: -; j_gene: TRBJ1-1; abundance: -; v_gene: TRBV28
CDR3nt: TGTGCCAGCAGCCTGGACCGGGGTGAAAAACTGTTTTTT; CDR3aa: CASSLDRGEKLFF; d_gene: -; j_gene: TRBJ1-4; abundance: few; v_gene: TRBV7-9
CDR3nt: TGCGCCAGCAGCCCTGACAGGGGACGAGAGCAGTACTTC; CDR3aa: CASSPDRGREQYF; d_gene: TRBD1; j_gene: TRBJ2-7; abundance: -; v_gene: TRBV5-1
CDR3nt: TGTGCCAGCAGCTCACCCCGGGTGGGTGAAAAACTGTTTTTT; CDR3aa: CASSSPRVGEKLFF; d_gene: -; j_gene: TRBJ1-4; abundance: few; v_gene: TRBV7-9
CDR3nt: TGCAGCGTTGCGGAGGGCCCCAACTATGGCTACACCTTC; CDR3aa: CSVAEGPNYGYTF; d_gene: -; j_gene: TRBJ1-2; abundance: -; v_gene: TRBV29-1
CDR3nt: TGTGCCAGCAGCTTAGGGGCGGCCAAAAACATTCAGTACTTC; CDR3aa: CASSLGAAKNIQYF; d_gene: -; j_gene: TRBJ2-4; abundance: -; v_gene: TRBV7-2
CDR3nt: TGTGCCAGCAGTCGGGGACAGGGGGTCGGTGCAACTAATGAAAAACTGTTTTTT; CDR3aa: CASSRGQGVGATNEKLFF; d_gene: TRBD1; j_gene: TRBJ1-4; abundance: -; v_gene: TRBV2